This T cell receptor (beta chain) was observed in a study of blood T cell repertoires in COVID-19 (dated by TCRdb to 2019 to 2021). About the investigation overall: The collaborator samples originated in the United States, Italy and Spain and spanned the acute and convalescent phases of COVID-19. The material from the prospective study consisted of cDNA or gDNA derived from T cells, B-cell-depleted T cells, or PBMCs. Where available, HLA class I and class II types were taken from metadata supplied by the sample provider and were not determined by assay-based typing. A freely available public database, intended as a resource for researchers studying the immune response to SARS-CoV-2, is where the repertoires were released. The dataset comprised deeply sampled blood TCRbeta repertoires from subjects exposed to, actively infected with, or recovered from COVID-19. The samples were drawn from the first 160 participants of the ongoing ImmuneRACE study and from 950 to 1,500 subjects provided by 6 global collaborators. The sample metadata nearly always contained a de-identified subject ID, COVID-19 status, age in years and sex. Overall study outcomes, separate from this receptor: How much clinical and demographic metadata was included differed by source and by participant, and the metadata was provided uncurated.

The junction shows trimming of 6 bases on V and 3 bases on J, plus 5 bases between the germline ends. In the germline V gene (reference sequence), CDR1 corresponds to DFQATT and CDR2 to SNEGSKA. The CDR3 length equals 10 residues, ends included. The DNA shown is the 30-base CDR3, in frame from base 1. In the prospective study, participants were about 18 to 100 years old, resided in 25 or so geographic areas of the United States, and were enrolled through a virtual design. Cohort assignment in the prospective study relied on participant-reported clinical history from a screening survey and a study questionnaire. In the prospective study, mobile phlebotomists collected whole blood, serum and a nasopharyngeal or oropharyngeal swab from each participant. Prospective study participants could optionally give additional blood draws and questionnaires over an approximately two-month period. Blood samples from the prospective study were shipped frozen or at room temperature prior to DNA extraction.

TCRbeta CDR3 regions were amplified from genomic DNA using the immunoSEQ Assay, a bias-controlled multiplex PCR. Per the authors' processing: The number of nucleated cells in each sample was estimated by amplification of reference gene primers within the assay. Sequence reads were collapsed and filtered to measure the absolute abundance of every unique TCRbeta CDR3 rearrangement. For each sample, productive Simpson clonality was calculated by taking the square root of Simpson's diversity index across productive rearrangements. TCRdb limited this immuneACCESS table to in-frame rearrangements with V and J called. A share of clones is missing; checked studies link under half to unresolved V genes, and the rest is unexplained. From that table come the V and J calls and clone size; the DNA was used to work out D and trimming. For this sample the table gives fewer than 500,000 clones, of which roughly 90% were detected only once. Approximately 1% of the sample rests with the top ten.

As to this clone: The specificity of this receptor is unknown. Given the absence of the conserved phenylalanine or tryptophan at the CDR3 end, a read error is likely.

The specimen was PBMCs or T cells enriched from blood (not recorded which). Recombination linked TRBV20-1 to TRBJ1-1; the D gene lacks a confident call. This clonotype was sampled from a woman in her twenties or thirties with acute COVID-19. The sequenced DNA: TGCAGTGCCGCCGACACTGAAGCTTTCCTT. This yields the protein CSAADTEAFL.